The 22 T cell receptor beta chains below come from one sample, sequenced in a study of radiation and T cells in renal cell carcinoma (dated by TCRdb to about 2020). The time point label of this sample denotes: blood 2 weeks post-SBRT. The treatment or condition label here, explained by the study, means: 15 Gy SBRT to primary tumor, nephrectomy 4 weeks later. Receptor libraries were prepared by the immunoSEQ multiplex PCR assay. The table was pulled from immuneACCESS by TCRdb, which kept in-frame rearrangements only. Such tables lose some clones; where checked, under half of the loss comes from unresolved V genes, and the rest has no known cause. Recorded for this sample are around 76,000 clones; about 80% of them occurred a single time. The top ten clonotypes cover approximately 5.4% of the sample. Here the sequenced sample was blood, taken from a patient whose treatment included radiotherapy and nephrectomy. The source is a man in his sixties with renal cell carcinoma.

J is TRBJ2-7 and V is TRBV6-5; 11 bases are shared with TRBD2. The CDR3 length is 14 residues. Germline lookup yields CDR1 MNHEY and CDR2 SVGAGI. V shed 6 bases, J shed 4 bases, and the junction held 5 bases outside the gene matches. Here the CDR3 DNA reads TGTGCCAGCAGGCGGACTAGCGGGCTATACGAGCAGTACTTC. Translation: CASRRTSGLYEQYF.

This chain links TRBV19 with TRBJ1-5; 7 bases align to TRBD1. V lost 5 bases to trimming and J lost 3 bases; unmatched junction nucleotides: 4. Germline CDR1 reads LNHDA; CDR2 reads SQIVND (reference sequence). The CDR3 runs to 14 residues. The CDR3 coding sequence is TGTGCCAGTAGTGTTACAGGGGACAATCAGCCCCAGCATTTT. The encoded protein is CASSVTGDNQPQHF.

The chain joins TRBV7-8 to TRBJ2-2; TRBD2 matches 10 bases. Germline CDR1 and CDR2: SGHVS and FQNEAQ. V shed 7 bases and J 3 bases; nucleotides not matched to a gene: 14. The CDR3 runs to 18 residues. In DNA form, the CDR3 reads TGTGCCAGCAAAGGGGCTAGCGGGAGTCTTAGGTACACCGGGGAGCTGTTTTTT. Its protein product is CASKGASGSLRYTGELFF.

The chain has TRBV7-3 and TRBJ1-1; D might be TRBD1 (6 bases). Germline V gene data show CDR1 as SGHTA and CDR2 as FQGTGA. V was shortened by 3 bases and J by 5 bases, with 10 bases between the two germline ends. This CDR3 is built from 13 residues. This chain's CDR3 is CASSLGGPTEAFF. CDR3 DNA: TGTGCCAGCAGCTTGGGGGGGCCAACTGAAGCTTTCTTT.

V usage is TRBV28 and J usage is TRBJ2-2, with D possibly matching TRBD2 (5 bases). The CDR3 runs to 13 residues. The V end was cut by 7 bases, the J end by 5 bases, with 11 bases between. Germline V CDR1 and CDR2: MDHEN, SYDVKM. The CDR3 protein is CASTQRGTGELFF. Here the CDR3 DNA reads TGTGCCAGCACCCAAAGAGGGACCGGGGAGCTGTTTTTT.

The chain joins TRBV27 to TRBJ1-2; 9 bases agree with TRBD1. This CDR3 is 15 amino acids long. Per the germline V gene, CDR1 is MNHEY and CDR2 is SMNVEV (reference sequence). V trimming: 4 bases; J trimming: 5 bases; junction bases outside the gene matches: 8. The CDR3 reads CASSSPGQGDYGYTF. CDR3 nucleotide sequence: TGTGCCAGCAGTTCCCCGGGACAGGGTGATTATGGCTACACCTTC.

The chain joins TRBV19 to TRBJ1-2, with D unclear. Germline-derived CDR1 and CDR2 are LNHDA and SQIVND (reference sequence). Trimming pared 1 base from V and 4 bases from J, leaving 13 bases between. The CDR3 runs to 15 residues. The CDR3 sequence is CASSIAGSVGYGYTF. For the CDR3, the DNA is TGTGCCAGTAGTATAGCAGGAAGCGTTGGCTATGGCTACACCTTC.

The V gene is TRBV5-6, the J gene TRBJ2-1, with D perhaps TRBD2 (5 bases). The CDR3 sequence is 16 residues long. Germline V gene sequence: CDR1 SGHDT, CDR2 YYEEEE. V was trimmed by 2 bases and J by 2 bases, leaving 14 bases between them. The CDR3 loop reads CASSFGLAATYNEQFF. The CDR3 region has the DNA TGTGCCAGCAGCTTCGGGCTAGCCGCTACCTACAATGAGCAGTTCTTC. Looking up the rest from reference TRBV5-6 and TRBJ2-1 gives the full variable domain: DAGVTQSPTHLIKTRGQQVTLRCSPKSGHDTVSWYQQALGQGPQFIFQYYEEEERQRGNFPDRFSGHQFPNYSSELNVNALLLGDSALYLCASSFGLAATYNEQFFGPGTRLTVL.

This chain uses TRBV4-2 with TRBJ2-7; a weak D match, TRBD2 (6 bases). Trimming took off 5 bases at V and 3 bases at J, with 14 bases between the two ends. This CDR3 is built from 14 residues. CDR1 and CDR2 from the germline V gene are LGHNA and YNFKEQ. CDR3 bases: TGTGCCAGCAGCTCAAGGCTCGGGGGCTACGAGCAGTACTTC. It encodes CASSSRLGGYEQYF.

The V gene is TRBV14, the J gene TRBJ2-3; D remains ambiguous. The CDR3 has 15 residues. The V gene lost 1 base and the J gene lost 0 bases, with 8 bases spanning the gap. Germline CDR1 and CDR2: SGHDN and FVKESK. CDR3 region: CASSQGTASTDTQYF. CDR3 DNA sequence: TGTGCCAGCAGCCAAGGAACGGCTAGCACAGATACGCAGTATTTT.

This clone has a single count. The V and J genes are TRBV25-1 and TRBJ2-7; 9 bases agree with TRBD2. The V gene end was trimmed by 3 bases and the J gene end by 9 bases; junction bases not matched to a gene: 6. Germline CDR1 is MGHDK and CDR2 is SYGVNS. This CDR3 comprises 13 residues. CDR3 residues: CASSEGTSLAQYF. CDR3 coding DNA: TGTGCCAGCAGTGAGGGGACTAGCTTGGCGCAGTACTTC.

The rearrangement joins TRBV5-1 to TRBJ2-1; 7 bases are a match to TRBD1. CDR1 SGHRS and CDR2 YFSETQ come from the germline V gene. Trimming at V came to 6 bases and at J to 0 bases, leaving 6 bases not matched to a gene. The CDR3 totals 15 residues. In DNA, the CDR3 is TGCGCCAGCACCTCGACAGGGCTCTCCTACAATGAGCAGTTCTTC. This codes for CASTSTGLSYNEQFF. The complete variable domain, with remaining parts taken from reference TRBV5-1 and TRBJ2-1, reads KAGVTQTPRYLIKTRGQQVTLSCSPISGHRSVSWYQQTPGQGLQFLFEYFSETQRNKGNFPGRFSGRQFSNSRSEMNVSTLELGDSALYLCASTSTGLSYNEQFFGPGTRLTVL.

This clone was found once. This chain links TRBV14 with TRBJ2-7; D is ambiguous. In germline, CDR1 is SGHDN, CDR2 FVKESK. V gave up 1 base and J gave up 2 bases, with 6 bases separating them. The CDR3 consists of 13 residues. The CDR3 DNA is TGTGCCAGCAGCCAAGGCAGGACCTACGAGCAGTACTTC. This translates into CASSQGRTYEQYF.

This chain uses TRBV5-6 with TRBJ2-1; the match to TRBD2 covers 11 bases. The V gene's germline CDR1 is SGHDT and CDR2 YYEEEE. Trimming took 6 bases from V and 1 from J; bases not matched to a gene: 3. The length of the CDR3 is 15 residues. The CDR3 nucleotides are TGTGCCAGCATCTTAGCGGGAGGGTCCTACAATGAGCAGTTCTTC. Protein sequence: CASILAGGSYNEQFF.

Of note for this clone: Other DNA sequences in this specimen translate into the identical CDR3. The CDR3 sequence: CASSPDSNQPQHF. The CDR3 DNA follows: TGTGCCAGCTCACCCGACAGCAATCAGCCCCAGCATTTT. This chain connects TRBV18 to TRBJ1-5; no definite D call. The length of the CDR3 is 13 residues. The V gene's germline CDR1 is KGHSH and CDR2 LQKENI. V was cut by 3 bases and J by 1 base, with 4 bases left in between. The full variable domain, its missing parts supplied by reference TRBV18 and TRBJ1-5, is NAGVMQNPRHLVRRRGQEARLRCSPMKGHSHVYWYRQLPEEGLKFMVYLQKENIIDESGMPKERFSAEFPKEGPSILRIQQVVRGDSAAYFCASSPDSNQPQHFGDGTRLSIL.

The genes are TRBV7-9 and TRBJ2-1; perhaps TRBD1 as D (5 bases). The germline V and J ends were trimmed by 4 bases and 12 bases, with 19 bases remaining between them. The CDR3 sequence is 14 residues long. From germline, CDR1 is SEHNR and CDR2 FQNEAQ (reference sequence). DNA of the CDR3: TGTGCCAGCAGCTCGATAAACTATGGACATCTGCAGTTCTTC. It specifies CASSSINYGHLQFF.

The CDR3 DNA is TGTGCCAGCAGCTTGTTGAGCGGTGAAAACATTCAGTACTTC. Its translation is CASSLLSGENIQYF. V is TRBV5-6 and J is TRBJ2-4; a possible D gene is TRBD2 (5 bases). Germline lookup yields CDR1 SGHDT and CDR2 YYEEEE. V lost 1 base and J lost 5, with 10 bases in between. The CDR3 loop spans 14 amino acids.

This sequence joins TRBV6-5 and TRBJ2-3; 8 nucleotides line up with TRBD1. The J segment lost 2 bases and the V segment lost 3 bases, leaving 7 bases of the junction unmatched. The CDR3 has 16 amino acids. Germline CDR1 and CDR2: MNHEY and SVGAGI. The CDR3 protein is CASSYDRGKPTDTQYF. Here the CDR3 DNA reads TGTGCCAGCAGTTATGACAGGGGCAAACCCACAGATACGCAGTATTTT.

This chain links TRBV10-2 with TRBJ2-7, with a tentative D call TRBD2 (5 bases). Looked up from germline, CDR1 is WSHSY and CDR2 is SAAADI. Trimming stripped 8 bases from V and 3 bases from J, with 17 bases between. CDR3 size: 14 residues. The CDR3 DNA follows: TGCGCCAGCGGCCCCGGGATCGGTCGCTACGAGCAGTACTTC. Translating it yields CASGPGIGRYEQYF.

The rearrangement joins TRBV4-2 to TRBJ2-1, with 11 bases that match TRBD2. The germline V gene has CDR1 LGHNA and CDR2 YNFKEQ. CDR3 length: 14 amino acids. V dropped 0 bases and J dropped 13; count of bases not matched to a gene: 5. CDR3 loop: CASSQDLAGGPQFF. The CDR3 DNA reads TGTGCCAGCAGCCAAGATTTAGCGGGAGGGCCACAGTTCTTC.

The chain has TRBV6-1 and TRBJ2-7; a possible D gene is TRBD2 (5 bases). The germline V gene has CDR1 MNHNS and CDR2 SASEGT. Trimming removed 2 bases from V and 4 bases from J, with 9 bases in between. This CDR3 is 13 amino acids long. CDR3 nucleotide sequence: TGTGCCAGCAGTGAACCGGGGAGTTACGAGCAGTACTTC. Amino acid sequence: CASSEPGSYEQYF.

The CDR3 region has the DNA TGCGCCAGCAGCCCAGGGAAAGATCAGCCCCAGCATTTT. This sequence encodes CASSPGKDQPQHF. The rearrangement links TRBV4-3 to TRBJ1-5, with D maybe TRBD1 (5 bases). The CDR3 contains 13 residues. Trimming left V 4 bases short and J 5 bases short, with 9 bases between. In germline, CDR1 is LGHNA, CDR2 YSLEER.